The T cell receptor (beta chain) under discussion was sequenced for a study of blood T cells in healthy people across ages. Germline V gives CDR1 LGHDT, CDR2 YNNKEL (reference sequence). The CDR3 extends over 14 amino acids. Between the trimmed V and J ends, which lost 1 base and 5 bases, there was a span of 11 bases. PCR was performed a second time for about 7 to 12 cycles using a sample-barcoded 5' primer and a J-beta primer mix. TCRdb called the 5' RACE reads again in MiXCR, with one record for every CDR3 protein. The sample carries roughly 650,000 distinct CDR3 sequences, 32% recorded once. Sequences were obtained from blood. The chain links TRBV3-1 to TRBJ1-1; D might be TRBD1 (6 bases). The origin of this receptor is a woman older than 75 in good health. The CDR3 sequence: CASSQATGRTEAFF. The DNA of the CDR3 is TGTGCCAGCAGCCAAGCTACAGGGCGGACTGAAGCTTTCTTT.